This entry describes one T cell receptor (beta chain). The antigen it binds to is not known. These data are taken from a study of cytomegalovirus exposure and HLA in healthy donors (dated by TCRdb to the late 2010s). Study-wide context: According to an earlier analysis of 587 of the donors, some 180 million T cells yielded approximately 120 million unique TCR beta sequences and approximately 280 Gb of sequence data. The study aimed to test whether signatures of past pathogen exposure could be identified by cataloging public T cell receptors. Roughly 300 gigabases of sequencing data and approximately 93 million unique TCR sequences were included in an early release covering roughly 600 HLA-typed donors. HLA typing included class I and class II loci at four-digit resolution. Along with the approximately 700-subject first cohort, a separate validation cohort of approximately 110 different subjects was used. Among some 410 genotyped donors of the cohort, an average of approximately 200,000 unique TCR beta nucleotide sequences was sequenced per donor, of which about 18% were non-productive. The T cell repertoires of roughly 660 subjects were profiled by immunosequencing and related to cytomegalovirus serostatus. Because of strong linkage in the cohort, roughly five DR-DQ haplotypes were treated as single units for association and clustering. Every repertoire in the discovery cohort had been generated on one and the same sequencing platform. Alongside the repertoire data, information on donor age, sex, ethnicity and CMV serostatus was compiled. A later genetic analysis used genome-wide SNP genotypes for 398 of the 666 donors, treating that subset as a discovery cohort. In a later analysis, previously published TCR beta repertoires from 666 donors were re-analyzed and high-resolution HLA genotyping was added so that TCR occurrence patterns could be studied. To decide whether each TCR beta V gene segment behaved as functional or pseudogenic, an earlier analysis of over 500 of the donors relied on high-throughput TCR beta sequencing. The later analysis used no new phenotypic data to find candidate immune exposures, relying instead on TCR beta sequences and their occurrence across donors. The number of typed donors differed by locus: about 629-630 for A, B, C, DRB1 and DQB1; 522 for DQA1; 600 to 610 for DPA1; and around 450 for DPB1. The study combined high-throughput TCR immunosequencing, statistical association of individual TCRs with disease status, and machine learning to predict cytomegalovirus infection status. The genetic ancestry cluster associated with self-reported Caucasian donors included approximately 85% of the 350 to 500 genotyped donors.

The cohort comprised some 730 healthy bone marrow donors. Cohort members were all nominally healthy when sampled, although unrecorded immune exposures were likely present. The donor was CMV seronegative and was included in the group of 352 seronegative cohort members. Every donor gave a peripheral blood sample, and the peripheral blood mononuclear cells from that sample were used for TCR beta sequencing. The Qiagen DNeasy Blood Extraction Kit was used to extract genomic DNA from the blood cell samples. Library preparation was by the immunoSEQ multiplex PCR assay. The multiplex PCR relied on a mix of 60 forward primers for TCR Vbeta segments and 13 reverse primers for TCR Jbeta segments. Amplification of the CDR3 region of rearranged TCR beta genes was performed with a multiplex PCR assay on genomic DNA. The amplified TCR beta libraries were sequenced on the Illumina HiSeq System as 87-base-pair reads. On the authors' methods: A later analysis counted 75 million to 100 million unique TCR beta chains across the 550 to 750 repertoires, and some 11 million of these chains were shared by at least two donors. Raw reads were error-corrected and collapsed into unique sequences with a nearest-neighbor algorithm that merged closely related sequences to remove PCR and sequencing errors. V, D and J gene segments were assigned by aligning CDR3 sequences to IMGT reference sequences. For a sequence to be retained, a match of at least six nucleotides to both a V gene segment and a J gene segment was required. A rearrangement counted as productive if the CDR3 had no stop codons and remained in frame with V and J, and every other rearrangement counted as non-productive. CDR3 was defined by IMGT convention, running from the second conserved V-encoded cysteine to the conserved J-encoded phenylalanine. In an earlier analysis of around 570 of the donors, sequences lacking an unambiguous match to a single V gene segment were excluded. An earlier analysis of a few hundred of the donors called V segments functional above 56.7% productive rearrangements and segregating when the between-donor standard deviation exceeded 5%. To diagnose cytomegalovirus status from the catalog of TCR beta chain sequences, a statistical classification framework was built. In a later analysis, V and J genes were assigned by comparing TCR nucleotide sequences against IMGT/GENE-DB human TR gene sequences. The TCRdist pipeline was used in a later analysis to assign CDR3 sequences and most-parsimonious VDJ recombination scenarios. In a later analysis, every TCR beta chain was defined by the combination of its CDR3 amino acid sequence and its V-gene family, and reads without a unique V-gene family were dropped. A later analysis removed roughly 590 highly shared, low-generation-probability nucleotide sequences to deal with suspected cross-contamination and a sequencing artifact. In a later analysis, a clonal expansion index for each public chain was calculated from normalized within-repertoire ranks of inferred template counts. In a later analysis, generation probabilities were computed using a VDJ recombination model fitted to out-of-frame rearrangements, and the results were checked against IGoR. In a later analysis, hypergeometric tests were used to score TCR-TCR, TCR-HLA and TCR-CMV co-occurrence, with a repertoire-size bias correction applied to TCR pairs. A later analysis estimated false discovery rates by permuting HLA or CMV assignments 20 times. In a later analysis, co-occurring TCRs were grouped using DBSCAN, and TCRdist sequence similarity was added for clustering within HLA-allele-positive subsets. Repertoires with fewer than 30,000 or more than 120,000 public chains, plus five repertoires with anomalous nucleotide sharing, were excluded from co-occurrence clustering. Entries here come from immuneACCESS through TCRdb and include only in-frame sequences with V and J called. Some clones fail to appear in such tables; in the studies checked, an unresolved V gene covers under half of the shortfall, and the cause of the remainder is unknown. That table gives V, J and clone size, and the DNA gave D and trimming. The sample's records list about 51,000 clones. The ten most abundant clones make up 2% to 2.5% of the sample.

Trimming costs V 4 bases and J 4 bases, and their ends lie 18 bases apart. The CDR3 spans 15 residues, from the cysteine through the phenylalanine. The retained sequence is limited to the CDR3, 45 bases, with the frame set at the first base. CDR1 and CDR2 were assigned from the germline V gene as SGHRS and YFSETQ. What the study reported, not specific to this receptor: A total of 150 or so TCR beta chains were listed by the study as associated with cytomegalovirus. A later genetic analysis reported fewer N-insertions in productive TCRs among donors in an Asian-associated ancestry cluster than the roughly 720-donor mean. Because counts were too low, about 18 rarely observed V segments, including chromosome 9 orphons, were excluded from the earlier analysis of a few hundred of the donors. A later analysis reported that several top co-occurrence clusters appeared linked to parvovirus B19, influenza, CMV and Epstein-Barr virus. A cluster of highly shared sequence variants was judged likely to be a technical artifact of the sequencing pipeline. A later analysis found that most CMV-associated TCR beta chains appeared HLA-restricted, with HLA associations seemingly driven largely by CMV exposure. Correlated functional status among segregating V segments might reflect linkage disequilibrium, but an unknown experimental factor could not be ruled out. The classifier was reported to diagnose cytomegalovirus status with high specificity and sensitivity in both the original and validation cohorts. A further reported finding was that TCR beta sequences accurately predicted the HLA-A and HLA-B alleles for most subjects in the first cohort. In vitro tests confirmed that a few of the cytomegalovirus-associated TCR beta chains recognize cytomegalovirus antigens. It was suggested by the authors that the approach could potentially be generalized to other disease states and immunological phenotypes. A later analysis associated some 17,000 TCR beta sequences with specific HLA alleles at a false discovery rate of 0.05. Roughly uniform sequencing depth across donors was assumed in presence/absence analyses, although this assumption may not hold. In a later analysis, TCR association rates were found to vary across HLA loci, with the most associated TCRs seen for DRB1 alleles and the fewest for HLA-C alleles. CMV serostatus was the only immune exposure information available for the cohort. Because HLA typing was missing for some donors at each locus, association tests included only the typed subset. When HLA alleles, especially DR and DQ, strongly co-occurred, TCR associations were difficult to assign to individual alleles. A later genetic analysis associated a missense DCLRE1C variant with V-gene and J-gene trimming of TCR beta chains, and an independent cohort replicated the association. The cohort was sequenced for TCR beta chains only, and without alpha or paired-chain data the features that could be detected were limited. While some public TCRs were present in many individuals, most TCR sequences turned up only very rarely across donors. A later analysis found that HLA-associated TCR beta chains were more clonally expanded and had lower generation probabilities than equally common non-associated chains. In an earlier analysis of around 600 of the donors, most TCR beta V segments appeared in productive rearrangements about 87% or about 30% of the time, broadly matching IMGT annotations. Because the 87-base-pair reads could not distinguish some IMGT-functional V segments, including TRBV6-2 and TRBV6-3, those segments were excluded.

The sample was PBMCs. This receptor was obtained from a female donor in good health and CMV-seronegative. The V gene is TRBV5-1 and the J gene is TRBJ2-7; TRBD1 is possibly the D segment (6 matching bases). DNA sequence: TGCGCCAGCAGCCCCTGGCATCAGGGGCCGTACGAGCAGTACTTC. This yields the protein CASSPWHQGPYEQYF.